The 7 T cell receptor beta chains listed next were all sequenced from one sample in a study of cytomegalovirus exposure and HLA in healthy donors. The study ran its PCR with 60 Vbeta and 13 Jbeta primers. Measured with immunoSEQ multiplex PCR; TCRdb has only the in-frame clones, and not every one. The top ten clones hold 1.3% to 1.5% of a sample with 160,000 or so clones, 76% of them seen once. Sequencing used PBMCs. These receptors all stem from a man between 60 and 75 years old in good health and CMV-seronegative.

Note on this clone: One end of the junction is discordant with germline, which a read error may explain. The CDR3 DNA is TGTTCCAGCAGCTCCACGTCGACTAGCTGGGGACCCACAGATACGCAGTATTTT. This gives the protein CSSSSTSTSWGPTDTQYF. This chain uses TRBV7-9 with TRBJ2-3; 7 nucleotides line up with TRBD2. This CDR3 is built from 18 residues. Germline lookup yields CDR1 SEHNR and CDR2 FQNEAQ (reference sequence).

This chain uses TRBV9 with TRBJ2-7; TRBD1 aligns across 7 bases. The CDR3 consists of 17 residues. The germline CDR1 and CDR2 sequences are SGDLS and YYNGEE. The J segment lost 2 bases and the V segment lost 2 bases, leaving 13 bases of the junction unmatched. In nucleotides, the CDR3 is TGTGCCAGCAGCGTGGGTGTGGGAGACAGGGCCGCCTACGAGCAGTACTTC. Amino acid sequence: CASSVGVGDRAAYEQYF.

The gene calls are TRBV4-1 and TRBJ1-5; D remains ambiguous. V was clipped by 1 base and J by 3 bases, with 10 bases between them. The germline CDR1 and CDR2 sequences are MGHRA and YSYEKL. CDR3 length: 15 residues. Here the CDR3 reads CASSQGTPYNQPQHF. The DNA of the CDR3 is TGCGCCAGCAGCCAAGGAACACCGTACAATCAGCCCCAGCATTTT.

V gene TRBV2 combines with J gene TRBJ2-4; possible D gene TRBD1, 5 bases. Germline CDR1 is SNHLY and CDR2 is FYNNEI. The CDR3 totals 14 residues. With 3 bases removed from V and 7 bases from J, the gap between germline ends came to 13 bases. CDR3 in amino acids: CASSDGRVGNIQYF. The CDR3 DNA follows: TGTGCCAGCAGTGATGGCAGGGTGGGGAACATTCAGTACTTC.

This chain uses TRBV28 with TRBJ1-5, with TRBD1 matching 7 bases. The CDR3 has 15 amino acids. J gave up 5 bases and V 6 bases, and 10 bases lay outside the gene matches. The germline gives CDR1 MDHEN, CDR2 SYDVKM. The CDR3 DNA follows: TGTGCCAGCAGGGGAACAGGGGTAATTTATCAGCCCCAGCATTTT. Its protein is CASRGTGVIYQPQHF.

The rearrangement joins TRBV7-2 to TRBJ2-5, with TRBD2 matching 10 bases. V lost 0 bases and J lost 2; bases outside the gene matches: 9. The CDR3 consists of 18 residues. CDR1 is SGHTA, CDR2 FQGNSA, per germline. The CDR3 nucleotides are TGTGCCAGCAGCTTAGCGCTTTCTGGGACTAGCGAGCAAGAGACCCAGTACTTC. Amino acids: CASSLALSGTSEQETQYF. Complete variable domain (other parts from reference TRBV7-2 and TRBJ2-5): GAGVSQSPSNKVTEKGKDVELRCDPISGHTALYWYRQSLGQGLEFLIYFQGNSAPDKSGLPSDRFSAERTGGSVSTLTIQRTQQEDSAVYLCASSLALSGTSEQETQYFGPGTRLLVL.

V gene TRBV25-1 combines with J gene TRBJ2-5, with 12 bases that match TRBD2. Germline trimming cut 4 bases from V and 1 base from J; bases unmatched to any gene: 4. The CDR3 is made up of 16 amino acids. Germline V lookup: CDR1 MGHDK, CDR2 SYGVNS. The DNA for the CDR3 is TGTGCCAGCAGTGCGGGACTAGCGGGCGTCCAAGAGACCCAGTACTTC. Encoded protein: CASSAGLAGVQETQYF.